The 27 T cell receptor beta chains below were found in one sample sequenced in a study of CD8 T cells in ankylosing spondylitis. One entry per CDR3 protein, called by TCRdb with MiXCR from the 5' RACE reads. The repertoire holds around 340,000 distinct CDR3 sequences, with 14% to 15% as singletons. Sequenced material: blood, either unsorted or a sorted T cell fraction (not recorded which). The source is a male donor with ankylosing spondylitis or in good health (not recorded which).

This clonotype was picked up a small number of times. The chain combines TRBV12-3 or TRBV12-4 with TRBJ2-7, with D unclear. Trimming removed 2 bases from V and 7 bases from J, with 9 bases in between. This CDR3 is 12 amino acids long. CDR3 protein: CASSLNPREQYF. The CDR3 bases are TGTGCCAGCAGTTTAAATCCAAGGGAGCAGTACTTC.

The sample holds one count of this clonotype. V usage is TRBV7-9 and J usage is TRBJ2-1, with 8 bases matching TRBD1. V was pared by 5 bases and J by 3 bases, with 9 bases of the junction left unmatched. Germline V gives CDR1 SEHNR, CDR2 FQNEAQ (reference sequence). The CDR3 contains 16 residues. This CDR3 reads CASSTLDRGFYNEQFF. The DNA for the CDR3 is TGTGCCAGCAGCACCCTCGACAGGGGATTCTACAATGAGCAGTTCTTC.

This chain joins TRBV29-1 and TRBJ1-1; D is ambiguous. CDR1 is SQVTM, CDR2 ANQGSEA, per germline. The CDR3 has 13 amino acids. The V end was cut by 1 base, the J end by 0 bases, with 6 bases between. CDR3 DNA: TGCAGCGTTGAAGGTCATATGAACACTGAAGCTTTCTTT. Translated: CSVEGHMNTEAFF.

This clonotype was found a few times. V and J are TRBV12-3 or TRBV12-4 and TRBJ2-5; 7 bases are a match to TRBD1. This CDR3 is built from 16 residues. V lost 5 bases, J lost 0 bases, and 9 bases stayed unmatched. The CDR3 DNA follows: TGTGCCAGCAGTCTAGGGACAGAAGGGTACCAAGAGACCCAGTACTTC. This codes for CASSLGTEGYQETQYF.

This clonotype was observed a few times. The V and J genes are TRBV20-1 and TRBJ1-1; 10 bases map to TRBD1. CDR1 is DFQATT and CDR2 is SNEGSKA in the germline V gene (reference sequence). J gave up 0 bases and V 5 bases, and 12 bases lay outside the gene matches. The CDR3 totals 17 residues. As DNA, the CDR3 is TGCAGTGCTTCCGGACAGGGGGTAAGGACAATGAACACTGAAGCTTTCTTT. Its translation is CSASGQGVRTMNTEAFF.

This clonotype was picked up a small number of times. The CDR3 DNA reads as TGTGCCAGCAGTCGGGCTAGCGGAATCAATGAGCAGTTCTTC. Translating it yields CASSRASGINEQFF. The rearrangement joins TRBV2 to TRBJ2-1; 7 bases are shared with TRBD2. The germline V gene has CDR1 SNHLY and CDR2 FYNNEI. The CDR3 is made up of 14 amino acids. Trimming cost V 5 bases and J 6 bases; bases outside gene matches: 7.

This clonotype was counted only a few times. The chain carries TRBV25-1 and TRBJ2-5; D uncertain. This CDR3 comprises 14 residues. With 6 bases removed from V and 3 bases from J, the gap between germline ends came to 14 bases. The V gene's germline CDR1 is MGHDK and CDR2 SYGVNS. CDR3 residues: CASSYLGQKETQYF. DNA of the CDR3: TGTGCCAGCAGCTATCTAGGGCAGAAAGAGACCCAGTACTTC. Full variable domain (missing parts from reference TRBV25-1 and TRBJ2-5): EADIYQTPRYLVIGTGKKITLECSQTMGHDKMYWYQQDPGMELHLIHYSYGVNSTEKGDLSSESTVSRIRTEHFPLTLESARPSHTSQYLCASSYLGQKETQYFGPGTRLLVL.

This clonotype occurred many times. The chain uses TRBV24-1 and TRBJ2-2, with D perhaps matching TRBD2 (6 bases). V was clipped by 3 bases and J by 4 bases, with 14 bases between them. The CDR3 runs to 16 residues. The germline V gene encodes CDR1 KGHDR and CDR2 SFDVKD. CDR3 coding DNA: TGTGCCACCAGTGATCCCCGGGACTCCTTCACCGGGGAGCTGTTTTTT. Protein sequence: CATSDPRDSFTGELFF.

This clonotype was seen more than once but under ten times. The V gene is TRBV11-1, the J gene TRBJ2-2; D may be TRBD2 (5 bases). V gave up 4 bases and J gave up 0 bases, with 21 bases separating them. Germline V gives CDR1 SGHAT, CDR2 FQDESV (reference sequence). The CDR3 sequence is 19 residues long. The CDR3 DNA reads TGTGCCAGCAGCTCCCATGGAGGACGACCTGCCACGAACACCGGGGAGCTGTTTTTT. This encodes CASSSHGGRPATNTGELFF.

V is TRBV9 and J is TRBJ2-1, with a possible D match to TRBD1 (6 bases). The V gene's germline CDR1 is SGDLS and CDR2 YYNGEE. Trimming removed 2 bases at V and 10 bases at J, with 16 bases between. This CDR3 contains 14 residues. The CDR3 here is CASSVGTPPGEQFF. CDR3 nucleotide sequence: TGTGCCAGCAGCGTCGGGACACCCCCGGGCGAGCAGTTCTTC. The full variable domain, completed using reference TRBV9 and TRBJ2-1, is DSGVTQTPKHLITATGQRVTLRCSPRSGDLSVYWYQQSLDQGLQFLIQYYNGEERAKGNILERFSAQQFPDLHSELNLSSLELGDSALYFCASSVGTPPGEQFFGPGTRLTVL.

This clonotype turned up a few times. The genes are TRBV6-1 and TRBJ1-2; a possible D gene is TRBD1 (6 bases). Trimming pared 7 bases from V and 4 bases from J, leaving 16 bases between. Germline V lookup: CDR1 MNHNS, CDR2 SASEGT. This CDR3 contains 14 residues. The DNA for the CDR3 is TGTGCCAGCATCGTCACAGGGAGCGGCTATGGCTACACCTTC. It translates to CASIVTGSGYGYTF.

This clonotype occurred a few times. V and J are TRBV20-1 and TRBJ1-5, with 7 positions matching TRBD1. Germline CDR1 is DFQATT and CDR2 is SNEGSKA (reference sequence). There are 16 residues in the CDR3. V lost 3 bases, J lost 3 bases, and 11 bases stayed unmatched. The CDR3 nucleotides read TGCAGTGCTAGGTTCGAGGCAGGGGGACCCAATCAGCCCCAGCATTTT. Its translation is CSARFEAGGPNQPQHF.

The CDR3 DNA is TGTGCTAGTGGTTTGGGAAGGGGGTATGGCTACACCTTC. Protein: CASGLGRGYGYTF. This chain links TRBV12-5 with TRBJ1-2; a possible D gene is TRBD1 (6 bases). The CDR3 sequence is 13 residues long. Between the trimmed V and J ends, which lost 1 base and 5 bases, there was a span of 8 bases. The V gene's germline CDR1 is LGHNT and CDR2 FRNRAP.

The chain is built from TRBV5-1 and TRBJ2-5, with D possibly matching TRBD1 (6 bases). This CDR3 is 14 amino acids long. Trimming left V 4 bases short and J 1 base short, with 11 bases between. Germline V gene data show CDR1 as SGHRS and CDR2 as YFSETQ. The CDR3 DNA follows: TGCGCCAGCAGCCCCGCCAGGGGCCAAGAGACCCAGTACTTC. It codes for CASSPARGQETQYF.

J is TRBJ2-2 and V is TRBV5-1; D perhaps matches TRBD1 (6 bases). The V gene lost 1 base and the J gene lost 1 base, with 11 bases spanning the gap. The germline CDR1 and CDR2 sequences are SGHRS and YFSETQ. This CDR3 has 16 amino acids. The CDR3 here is CASSLLGHMNTGELFF. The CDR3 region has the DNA TGCGCCAGCAGCTTGTTGGGACATATGAACACCGGGGAGCTGTTTTTT.

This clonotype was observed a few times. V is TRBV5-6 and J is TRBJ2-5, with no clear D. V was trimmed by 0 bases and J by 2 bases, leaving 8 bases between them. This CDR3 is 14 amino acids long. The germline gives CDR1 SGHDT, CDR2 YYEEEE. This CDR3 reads CASSLVPVQETQYF. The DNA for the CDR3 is TGTGCCAGCAGCTTGGTACCAGTTCAAGAGACCCAGTACTTC. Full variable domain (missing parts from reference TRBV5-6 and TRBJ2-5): DAGVTQSPTHLIKTRGQQVTLRCSPKSGHDTVSWYQQALGQGPQFIFQYYEEEERQRGNFPDRFSGHQFPNYSSELNVNALLLGDSALYLCASSLVPVQETQYFGPGTRLLVL.

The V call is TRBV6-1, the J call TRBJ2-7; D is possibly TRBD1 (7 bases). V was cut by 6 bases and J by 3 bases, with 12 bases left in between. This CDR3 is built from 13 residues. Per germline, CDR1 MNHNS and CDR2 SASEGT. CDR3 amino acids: CASRQGGSYEQYF. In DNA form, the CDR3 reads TGTGCCAGCAGGCAGGGGGGCAGCTACGAGCAGTACTTC.

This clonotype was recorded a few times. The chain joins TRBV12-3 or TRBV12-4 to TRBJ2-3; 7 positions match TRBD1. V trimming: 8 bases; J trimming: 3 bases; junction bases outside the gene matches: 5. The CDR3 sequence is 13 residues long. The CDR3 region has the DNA TGTGCCAGCGGAAGGACAGGAACAGATACGCAGTATTTT. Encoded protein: CASGRTGTDTQYF.

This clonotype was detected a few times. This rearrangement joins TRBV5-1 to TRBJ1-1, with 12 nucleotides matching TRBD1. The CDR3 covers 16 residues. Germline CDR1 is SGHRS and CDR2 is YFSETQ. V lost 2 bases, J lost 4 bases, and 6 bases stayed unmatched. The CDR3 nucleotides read TGCGCCAGCAGCTTAGGGACAGGGGGCAGGATCACTGAAGCTTTCTTT. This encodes CASSLGTGGRITEAFF.

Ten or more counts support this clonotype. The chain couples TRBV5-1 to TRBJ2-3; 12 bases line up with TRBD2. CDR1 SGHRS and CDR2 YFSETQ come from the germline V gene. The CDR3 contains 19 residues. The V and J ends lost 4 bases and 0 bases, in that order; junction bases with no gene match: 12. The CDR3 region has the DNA TGCGCCAGCAGCCATGGACTAGCGGGAATCTCAGGTAGCACAGATACGCAGTATTTT. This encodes CASSHGLAGISGSTDTQYF. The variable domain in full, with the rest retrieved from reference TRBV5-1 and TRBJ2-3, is KAGVTQTPRYLIKTRGQQVTLSCSPISGHRSVSWYQQTPGQGLQFLFEYFSETQRNKGNFPGRFSGRQFSNSRSEMNVSTLELGDSALYLCASSHGLAGISGSTDTQYFGPGTRLTVL.

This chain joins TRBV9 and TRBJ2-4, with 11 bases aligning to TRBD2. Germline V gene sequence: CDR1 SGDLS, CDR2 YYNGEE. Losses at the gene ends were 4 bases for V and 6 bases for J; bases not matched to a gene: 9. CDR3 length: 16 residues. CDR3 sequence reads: CASSLAGGPLGNIQYF. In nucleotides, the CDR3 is TGTGCCAGCAGCCTAGCGGGAGGCCCTCTGGGAAACATTCAGTACTTC. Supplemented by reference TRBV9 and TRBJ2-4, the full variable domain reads DSGVTQTPKHLITATGQRVTLRCSPRSGDLSVYWYQQSLDQGLQFLIQYYNGEERAKGNILERFSAQQFPDLHSELNLSSLELGDSALYFCASSLAGGPLGNIQYFGAGTRLSVL.

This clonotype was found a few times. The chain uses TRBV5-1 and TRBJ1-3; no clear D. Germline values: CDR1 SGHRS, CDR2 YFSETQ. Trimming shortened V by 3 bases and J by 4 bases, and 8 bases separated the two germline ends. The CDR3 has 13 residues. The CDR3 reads CASSSQPGNTIYF. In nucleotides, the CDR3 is TGCGCCAGCAGCTCTCAGCCCGGAAACACCATATATTTT.

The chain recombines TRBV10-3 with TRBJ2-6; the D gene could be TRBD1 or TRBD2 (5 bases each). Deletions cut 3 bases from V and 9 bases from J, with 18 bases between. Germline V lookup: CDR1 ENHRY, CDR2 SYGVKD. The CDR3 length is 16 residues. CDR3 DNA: TGTGCCATCAGTGACCGCCGGGACCCAAGGGGCAACGTCCTGACTTTC. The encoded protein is CAISDRRDPRGNVLTF.

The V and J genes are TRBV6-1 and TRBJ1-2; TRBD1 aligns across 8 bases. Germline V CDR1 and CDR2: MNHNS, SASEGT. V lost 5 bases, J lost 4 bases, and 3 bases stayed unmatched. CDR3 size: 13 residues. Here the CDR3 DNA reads TGTGCCAGCAGTACGGACAGGGTCTATGGCTACACCTTC. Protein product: CASSTDRVYGYTF.

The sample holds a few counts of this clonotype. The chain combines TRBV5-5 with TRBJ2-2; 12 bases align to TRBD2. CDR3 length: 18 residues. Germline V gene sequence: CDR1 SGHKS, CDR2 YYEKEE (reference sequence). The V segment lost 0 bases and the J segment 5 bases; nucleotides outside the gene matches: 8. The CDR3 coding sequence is TGTGCCAGCAGCTTGGTCCCTAGCGGGAGGGCCGGAACCGGGGAGCTGTTTTTT. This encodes CASSLVPSGRAGTGELFF.

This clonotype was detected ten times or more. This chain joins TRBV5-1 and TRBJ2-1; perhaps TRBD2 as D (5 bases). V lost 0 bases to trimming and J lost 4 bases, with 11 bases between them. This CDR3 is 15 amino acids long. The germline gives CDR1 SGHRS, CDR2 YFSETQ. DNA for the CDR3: TGCGCCAGCAGCTTGGGGTGGGAGCGTTACAATGAGCAGTTCTTC. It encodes CASSLGWERYNEQFF.

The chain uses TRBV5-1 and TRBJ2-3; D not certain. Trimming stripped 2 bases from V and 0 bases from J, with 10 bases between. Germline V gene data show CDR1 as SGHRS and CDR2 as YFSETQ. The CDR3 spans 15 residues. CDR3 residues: CASSFPTPSTDTQYF. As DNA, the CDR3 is TGCGCCAGCAGCTTTCCTACCCCAAGCACAGATACGCAGTATTTT.